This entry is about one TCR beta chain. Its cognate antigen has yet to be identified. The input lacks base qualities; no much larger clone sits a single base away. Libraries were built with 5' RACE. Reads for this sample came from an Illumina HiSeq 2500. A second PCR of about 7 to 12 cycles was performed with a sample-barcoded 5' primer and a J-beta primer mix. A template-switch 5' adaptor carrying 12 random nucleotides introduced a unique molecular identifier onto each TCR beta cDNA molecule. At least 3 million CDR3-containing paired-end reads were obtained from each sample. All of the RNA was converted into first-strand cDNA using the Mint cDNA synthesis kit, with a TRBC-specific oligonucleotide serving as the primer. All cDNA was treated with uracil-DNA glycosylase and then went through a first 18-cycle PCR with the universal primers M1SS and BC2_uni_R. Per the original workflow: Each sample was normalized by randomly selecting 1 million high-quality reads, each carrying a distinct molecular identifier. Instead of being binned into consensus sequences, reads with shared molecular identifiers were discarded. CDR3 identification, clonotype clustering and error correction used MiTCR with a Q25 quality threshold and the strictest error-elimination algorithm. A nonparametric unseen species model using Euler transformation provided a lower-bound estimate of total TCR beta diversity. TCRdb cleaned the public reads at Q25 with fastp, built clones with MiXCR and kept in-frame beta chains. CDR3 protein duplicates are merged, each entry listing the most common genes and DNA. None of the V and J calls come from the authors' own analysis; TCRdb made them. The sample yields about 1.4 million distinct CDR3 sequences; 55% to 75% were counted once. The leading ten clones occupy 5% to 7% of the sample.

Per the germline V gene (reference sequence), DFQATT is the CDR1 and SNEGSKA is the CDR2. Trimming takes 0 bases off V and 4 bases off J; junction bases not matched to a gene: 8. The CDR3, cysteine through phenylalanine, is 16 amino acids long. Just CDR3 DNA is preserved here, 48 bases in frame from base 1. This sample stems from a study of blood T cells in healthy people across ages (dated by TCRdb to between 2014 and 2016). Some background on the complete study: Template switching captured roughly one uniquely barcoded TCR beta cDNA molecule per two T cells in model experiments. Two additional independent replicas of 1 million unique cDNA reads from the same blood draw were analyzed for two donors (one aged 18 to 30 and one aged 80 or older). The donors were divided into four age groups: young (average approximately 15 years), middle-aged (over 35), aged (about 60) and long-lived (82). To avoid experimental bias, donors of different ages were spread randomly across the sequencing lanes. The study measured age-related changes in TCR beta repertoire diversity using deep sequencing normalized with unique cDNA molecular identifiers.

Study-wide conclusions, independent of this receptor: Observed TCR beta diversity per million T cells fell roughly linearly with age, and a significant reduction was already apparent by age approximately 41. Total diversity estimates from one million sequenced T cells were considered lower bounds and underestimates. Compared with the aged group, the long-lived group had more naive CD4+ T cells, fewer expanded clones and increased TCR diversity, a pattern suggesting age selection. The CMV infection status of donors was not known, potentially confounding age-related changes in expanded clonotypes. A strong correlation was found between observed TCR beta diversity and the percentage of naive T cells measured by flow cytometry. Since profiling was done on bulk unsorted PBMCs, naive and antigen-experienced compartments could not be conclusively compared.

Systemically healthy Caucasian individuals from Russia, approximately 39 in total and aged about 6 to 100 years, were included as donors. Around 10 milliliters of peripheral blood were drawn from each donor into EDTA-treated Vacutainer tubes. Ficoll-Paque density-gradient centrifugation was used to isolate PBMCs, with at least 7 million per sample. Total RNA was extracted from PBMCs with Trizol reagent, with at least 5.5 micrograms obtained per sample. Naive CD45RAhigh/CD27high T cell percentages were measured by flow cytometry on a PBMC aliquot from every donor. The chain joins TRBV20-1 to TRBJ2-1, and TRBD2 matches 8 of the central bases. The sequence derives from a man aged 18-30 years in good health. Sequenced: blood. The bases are TGCAGTGCTAGAGAAGAGCGGGGGCGGAAGTACAATGAGCAGTTCTTC. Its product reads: CSAREERGRKYNEQFF.